These 3 T cell receptor beta chains were sequenced from one sample in a study of spatial heterogeneity in lung cancer. The time point denotes: blood taken at disease recurrence. Sequencing of whole RNA from tumor, nontumor lung or frozen PBMC involved no sorting. TCRdb reprocessed the 5' RACE reads with MiXCR, giving one entry per CDR3 protein. The profile shows around 10,000 distinct CDR3 sequences, 3.9% of them singletons. The sample was PBMCs, taken at recurrence. The receptor set was obtained from a female donor with early-stage non-small cell lung cancer.

This clonotype was detected ten times or more. Because this beta chain is a stray read in a library intended to capture alpha chains, its abundance should not be given much weight. The rearrangement links TRBV27 to TRBJ1-6; D may be TRBD1 (6 bases). Germline V CDR1 and CDR2: MNHEY, SMNVEV (reference sequence). This CDR3 region has 15 residues. Trimming took 6 bases from V and 8 from J, leaving 17 bases between them. The CDR3 DNA follows: TGTGCCAGCAGAGTAGGGGACACGGGCCATTCACCCCTCCACTTT. Its translation: CASRVGDTGHSPLHF.

Concerning this clonotype: This beta chain turned up in a library designed for alpha chains; as an off-target read, its abundance says little. V is TRBV5-1 and J is TRBJ2-3, with 9 bases lining up with TRBD2. The germline CDR1 and CDR2 sequences are SGHRS and YFSETQ. This CDR3 spans 16 amino acids. V gave up 4 bases and J gave up 10 bases; unmatched junction bases: 16. In DNA, the CDR3 is TGCGCCAGCAGCGTGGGGGCGGCTAGCGGGGAGGAGGCGCAGTATTTT. Translation gives CASSVGAASGEEAQYF.

As for this clonotype: The library was prepared for alpha chains; this beta chain is a stray read, so its frequency means little. V gene TRBV10-3 combines with J gene TRBJ2-5, with TRBD2 as a possible D gene (5 bases). V was cut by 2 bases and J by 5 bases, with 12 bases left in between. The CDR3 length is 14 residues. CDR1 and CDR2 (germline): ENHRY, SYGVKD. This chain's CDR3 is CAISETVGVETQYF. The CDR3 DNA is TGTGCCATCAGTGAGACGGTGGGAGTGGAGACCCAGTACTTC.